This TCR beta chain was obtained from a study of shared clonotypes between healthy human individuals. This CDR3 is 13 amino acids long. Germline loops: CDR1 ENHRY, CDR2 SYGVKD. It was CD45RO-negative cells, positively selected for CCR7, that made up naive CD8 cells, with terminally differentiated effector memory CD45RA+ cells excluded. Only in-frame clones appear in the TCRdb table, and some are missing; sequencing was by immunoSEQ multiplex PCR. The sample lists about 2 million clones; approximately 94% were seen once. V usage is TRBV10-3 and J usage is TRBJ2-5, with D possibly TRBD2 on 6 matching bases. The J call may be incorrect, as the DNA end agrees better with TRBJ2-7. The TCR originated in a man between 18 and 35 years old in good health. Sequenced material: naive CD8+ T cells sorted from blood. In nucleotides, the CDR3 is TGTGCCACCCAGGAGGGCAACTCCTACGAGCAGTACTTC. Translated, it gives CATQEGNSYEQYF.